This entry lists 29 T cell receptor beta chains sequenced from one sample in a study of CD8+ T cells in alopecia areata. As the sequencing template, cDNA was produced by extracting RNA and reverse transcribing it. Profiling relied on immunoSEQ multiplex PCR, and the TCRdb table lists in-frame clones only, not all of them. The sample includes about 150,000 clones, 50% to 60% seen only once; the top ten take 4% to 5.5%. The material sequenced was CD4+ T cells sorted from blood. The receptors were gathered from a human donor in good health.

The chain uses TRBV9 and TRBJ1-1, with D maybe TRBD1 (6 bases). The V gene lost 4 bases and the J gene lost 3 bases, with 22 bases spanning the gap. This CDR3 is 17 amino acids long. Germline V lookup: CDR1 SGDLS, CDR2 YYNGEE. The chain's CDR3 is CASSRYRESGFDTEAFF. Written as DNA, the CDR3 is TGTGCCAGCAGCCGTTACAGGGAGAGCGGTTTCGACACTGAAGCTTTCTTT.

This chain joins TRBV7-6 and TRBJ2-5; possible D gene TRBD2, 6 bases. Trimming removed 1 base from V and 4 bases from J, with 7 bases in between. CDR3 length equals 13 residues. The germline V gene has CDR1 SGHVS and CDR2 FNYEAQ. The chain's CDR3 is CASSLDGGETQYF. The DNA of the CDR3 is TGTGCCAGCAGCTTAGACGGGGGAGAGACCCAGTACTTC.

In nucleotides, the CDR3 is TGCAGCGCAGGGACCGGGACTTCATCCGAGCAGTACTTC. Translating it yields CSAGTGTSSEQYF. The gene calls are TRBV29-1 and TRBJ2-7, with a possible D match to TRBD2 (6 bases). The germline V gene has CDR1 SQVTM and CDR2 ANQGSEA. The V end was cut by 7 bases, the J end by 6 bases, with 19 bases between. The CDR3 extends over 13 amino acids.

This clone has more than one count but fewer than ten. The gene calls are TRBV16 and TRBJ1-5; a possible D gene is TRBD1 (5 bases). Trimming shortened V by 3 bases and J by 6 bases, and 9 bases separated the two germline ends. The germline V gene has CDR1 KGHSY and CDR2 FQNENV. The CDR3 has 13 amino acids. CDR3 amino acids: CASSQGGSQPQHF. Written as DNA, the CDR3 is TGTGCCAGCAGCCAGGGGGGGTCTCAGCCCCAGCATTTT.

The chain carries TRBV5-1 and TRBJ1-2, with D perhaps TRBD1 (5 bases). Trimming stripped 3 bases from V and 1 base from J, with 10 bases between. Germline CDR1 reads SGHRS; CDR2 reads YFSETQ. This CDR3 contains 14 residues. The CDR3, as DNA: TGCGCCAGCAGCTCTCACAGGTTTAACTATGGCTACACCTTC. This sequence encodes CASSSHRFNYGYTF.

This chain links TRBV18 with TRBJ2-5; D is unresolved. CDR1 KGHSH and CDR2 LQKENI come from the germline V gene. Trimming cost V 2 bases and J 4 bases, with 2 bases left between them. This CDR3 region has 11 residues. The CDR3 DNA reads as TGTGCCAGCTCACCAGCAGAGACCCAGTACTTC. Translation: CASSPAETQYF.

This chain connects TRBV7-8 to TRBJ2-7, with D perhaps given as TRBD1 or TRBD2 (6 bases each). V gave up 6 bases and J gave up 4 bases, with 16 bases separating them. Germline CDR1 is SGHVS and CDR2 is FQNEAQ. This CDR3 comprises 14 residues. In DNA form, the CDR3 reads TGTGCCAGCAGTGCAGGGGAGGTTGGTTACGAGCAGTACTTC. Translating it yields CASSAGEVGYEQYF.

The V and J genes are TRBV6-6 and TRBJ2-1; D is possibly TRBD1 (6 bases). Per the germline V gene, CDR1 is MNHNY and CDR2 is SVGAGI (reference sequence). This CDR3 is built from 14 residues. Trimming stripped 2 bases from V and 7 bases from J, with 12 bases between. The chain's CDR3 is CASSYDGQYNEQFF. For the CDR3, the DNA is TGTGCCAGCAGTTACGACGGACAGTATAATGAGCAGTTCTTC.

This clone was counted once. This sequence joins TRBV29-1 and TRBJ2-4, with D uncertain. This CDR3 spans 12 amino acids. V lost 4 bases and J lost 4, with 8 bases in between. The germline CDR1 and CDR2 sequences are SQVTM and ANQGSEA. The CDR3 loop is CSVVVGKNIQYF. In DNA, the CDR3 is TGCAGCGTTGTGGTGGGTAAAAACATTCAGTACTTC. Filled out from reference TRBV29-1 and TRBJ2-4, the complete variable domain reads SAVISQKPSRDICQRGTSLTIQCQVDSQVTMMFWYRQQPGQSLTLIATANQGSEATYESGFVIDKFPISRPNLTFSTLTVSNMSPEDSSIYLCSVVVGKNIQYFGAGTRLSVL.

There are a few counts of this clone. The chain carries TRBV5-1 and TRBJ1-2, with D uncertain. This CDR3 has 13 residues. Germline-derived CDR1 and CDR2 are SGHRS and YFSETQ. V lost 2 bases and J lost 6, with 11 bases in between. The CDR3 nucleotides read TGCGCCAGCAGCTTAGGAGGATCGGATGGCTACACCTTC. This gives the protein CASSLGGSDGYTF.

This chain joins TRBV29-1 and TRBJ1-2; 7 nucleotides align to TRBD1. The ends lost 3 bases at V and 7 bases at J; junction bases unmatched: 5. The CDR3 totals 12 residues. Germline CDR1 reads SQVTM; CDR2 reads ANQGSEA. CDR3 sequence reads: CSVEGTDSGYTF. CDR3 nucleotides: TGCAGCGTTGAGGGGACAGACTCTGGCTACACCTTC.

The chain combines TRBV14 with TRBJ1-2; D may be TRBD1 (6 bases). Trimming pared 2 bases from V and 8 bases from J, leaving 18 bases between. The germline V gene has CDR1 SGHDN and CDR2 FVKESK. The CDR3 loop spans 15 amino acids. CDR3 in DNA: TGTGCCAGCAGCCAACTAACGGACAGCCTACTCGGCTACACCTTC. It is translated as CASSQLTDSLLGYTF.

The chain has TRBV29-1 and TRBJ2-5; TRBD1 matches at 7 bases. Looked up from germline, CDR1 is SQVTM and CDR2 is ANQGSEA. The CDR3 is made up of 14 amino acids. The J segment lost 6 bases and the V segment lost 3 bases, leaving 10 bases of the junction unmatched. CDR3 residues: CSVELQGLGKTQYF. The CDR3 DNA is TGCAGCGTTGAGTTACAGGGGCTCGGAAAGACCCAGTACTTC. Together with reference TRBV29-1 and TRBJ2-5, the CDR3 gives the full variable domain: SAVISQKPSRDICQRGTSLTIQCQVDSQVTMMFWYRQQPGQSLTLIATANQGSEATYESGFVIDKFPISRPNLTFSTLTVSNMSPEDSSIYLCSVELQGLGKTQYFGPGTRLLVL.

This clone was detected a few times. The chain carries TRBV30 and TRBJ2-2; D unresolved. This CDR3 comprises 11 residues. Germline loops: CDR1 GTSNPN, CDR2 SVGIG (reference sequence). V was shortened by 7 bases and J by 6 bases, with 9 bases between the two germline ends. The DNA of the CDR3 is TGTGCCTTTCATCTAGCCGGGGAGCTGTTTTTT. Its translation is CAFHLAGELFF.

This chain uses TRBV5-1 with TRBJ2-3, with TRBD2 matching over 7 bases. Germline trimming cut 0 bases from V and 0 bases from J; bases unmatched to any gene: 4. The germline V gene has CDR1 SGHRS and CDR2 YFSETQ. The CDR3 extends over 16 amino acids. The CDR3 bases are TGCGCCAGCAGCTTGGAGGTGGGACTAAGCACAGATACGCAGTATTTT. Protein product: CASSLEVGLSTDTQYF. Filled out from reference TRBV5-1 and TRBJ2-3, the complete variable domain reads KAGVTQTPRYLIKTRGQQVTLSCSPISGHRSVSWYQQTPGQGLQFLFEYFSETQRNKGNFPGRFSGRQFSNSRSEMNVSTLELGDSALYLCASSLEVGLSTDTQYFGPGTRLTVL.

This clone was seen a single time. This sequence joins TRBV28 and TRBJ2-4; D gene unclear. The V gene lost 5 bases and the J gene lost 0 bases, with 14 bases spanning the gap. Germline CDR1 and CDR2: MDHEN and SYDVKM. There are 16 residues in the CDR3. The CDR3 bases are TGTGCCAGCAGTCGGACGTGGTCGATAGCCAAAAACATTCAGTACTTC. This gives the protein CASSRTWSIAKNIQYF.

This clone was counted a few times. The V gene is TRBV5-1, the J gene TRBJ2-2; D uncertain. CDR3 size: 14 residues. Trimming stripped 0 bases from V and 2 bases from J, with 5 bases between. The germline gives CDR1 SGHRS, CDR2 YFSETQ. DNA for the CDR3: TGCGCCAGCAGCTTGGAAGCAAACACCGGGGAGCTGTTTTTT. Its protein is CASSLEANTGELFF. The complete variable domain, with remaining parts taken from reference TRBV5-1 and TRBJ2-2, reads KAGVTQTPRYLIKTRGQQVTLSCSPISGHRSVSWYQQTPGQGLQFLFEYFSETQRNKGNFPGRFSGRQFSNSRSEMNVSTLELGDSALYLCASSLEANTGELFFGEGSRLTVL.

The rearrangement uses TRBV29-1 and TRBJ1-5; 7 nucleotides agree with TRBD1. The trim removed 8 bases at V and 9 bases at J, leaving 13 bases unmatched. Germline CDR1 and CDR2: SQVTM and ANQGSEA. This CDR3 has 13 residues. CDR3 residues: CSIIIQGSGPQHF. CDR3 sequence (DNA): TGCAGCATCATAATACAGGGGTCTGGGCCCCAGCATTTT.

This chain uses TRBV6-5 with TRBJ2-3; no clear D gene. CDR1 MNHEY and CDR2 SVGAGI come from the germline V gene. With 2 bases removed from V and 3 bases from J, the gap between germline ends came to 12 bases. The CDR3 runs 15 residues. CDR3 nucleotides: TGTGCCAGCAGTTACGATGGTCAGGCTACAGATACGCAGTATTTT. It specifies CASSYDGQATDTQYF.

This clone was picked up a small number of times. This sequence joins TRBV5-6 and TRBJ2-5, with 7 bases matching TRBD2. CDR1 is SGHDT and CDR2 is YYEEEE in the germline V gene. With 4 bases clipped from V and 5 bases from J, the junction kept 11 bases outside the gene matches. This CDR3 has 15 amino acids. The CDR3 DNA is TGTGCCAGCAGCCGCACCGCGAGCGGGACGGAGACCCAGTACTTC. This codes for CASSRTASGTETQYF.

V gene TRBV27 combines with J gene TRBJ2-7; 10 bases align to TRBD2. The CDR3 covers 14 residues. After removal of 6 bases from V and 1 base from J, the junction contained 3 bases not matched to a gene. CDR1 is MNHEY, CDR2 SMNVEV, per germline (reference sequence). The DNA of the CDR3 is TGTGCCAGCAGCTCAGCGGGAGGGTCCTACGAGCAGTACTTC. Translating it yields CASSSAGGSYEQYF.

J is TRBJ2-1 and V is TRBV27; TRBD2 matches 9 bases. The CDR3 is 14 residues long. V was clipped by 8 bases and J by 1 base; unmatched bases: 3. CDR1 and CDR2 from the germline V gene are MNHEY and SMNVEV (reference sequence). The CDR3 nucleotides are TGTGCCAGCCGACTAGCGGAATCCTACAATGAGCAGTTCTTC. The encoded protein is CASRLAESYNEQFF.

This clone was seen a few times. The rearrangement links TRBV9 to TRBJ2-2, with 11 bases matching TRBD2. Germline-derived CDR1 and CDR2 are SGDLS and YYNGEE. The CDR3 sequence is 15 residues long. The trim removed 4 bases at V and 5 bases at J, leaving 4 bases unmatched. Here the CDR3 DNA reads TGTGCCAGCAGCTATCGGACTAGCGGGACCGGGGAGCTGTTTTTT. Amino acid sequence: CASSYRTSGTGELFF.

The CDR3 DNA follows: TGTGCCAGCAGTTCATGGGGGGGGCGGCTCAATGAAAAACTGTTTTTT. It yields the protein CASSSWGGRLNEKLFF. The gene calls are TRBV27 and TRBJ1-4; tentative D call: TRBD1 (6 bases). The V end was cut by 4 bases, the J end by 5 bases, with 17 bases between. The CDR3 spans 16 residues. CDR1 is MNHEY, CDR2 SMNVEV, per germline (reference sequence).

The chain employs TRBV11-1 and TRBJ2-3; D gene ambiguous. The germline gives CDR1 SGHAT, CDR2 FQDESV (reference sequence). Trimming stripped 6 bases from V and 5 bases from J, with 18 bases between. This CDR3 contains 15 residues. The chain's CDR3 is CASSIETRAKDTQYF. CDR3 bases: TGTGCCAGCAGTATCGAAACAAGGGCGAAAGATACGCAGTATTTT. The full variable domain, with the rest looked up from reference TRBV11-1 and TRBJ2-3, is EAEVAQSPRYKITEKSQAVAFWCDPISGHATLYWYRQILGQGPELLVQFQDESVVDDSQLPKDRFSAERLKGVDSTLKIQPAELGDSAMYLCASSIETRAKDTQYFGPGTRLTVL.

This sequence joins TRBV4-2 and TRBJ1-2; a possible D gene is TRBD1 (5 bases). Per germline, CDR1 LGHNA and CDR2 YNFKEQ. CDR3 length: 17 residues. V was pared by 3 bases and J by 0 bases, with 17 bases between. CDR3 bases: TGTGCCAGCAGCCAGGGGGAGGGGAAGGCCCCTAACTATGGCTACACCTTC. This translates into CASSQGEGKAPNYGYTF.

The V call is TRBV29-1, the J call TRBJ1-4, with 8 bases matching TRBD1. The CDR3 length is 15 residues. From germline, CDR1 is SQVTM and CDR2 ANQGSEA. Trimming removed 6 bases from V and 0 bases from J; junction bases left unmatched: 6. CDR3 amino acids: CSVRDRRATNEKLFF. CDR3 DNA sequence: TGCAGCGTAAGGGACAGGAGAGCAACTAATGAAAAACTGTTTTTT.

The CDR3 loop reads CSALSGQGRYNEQFF. In nucleotides, the CDR3 is TGCAGCGCGCTTTCGGGACAGGGGCGTTACAATGAGCAGTTCTTC. J is TRBJ2-1 and V is TRBV29-1, with TRBD1 matching over 10 bases. Germline CDR1 and CDR2: SQVTM and ANQGSEA. The CDR3 consists of 15 residues. V shed 7 bases and J 4 bases; nucleotides not matched to a gene: 10.

The chain has TRBV15 and TRBJ2-7; no definite D call. Trimming left V 4 bases short and J 3 bases short, with 10 bases between. This CDR3 has 13 amino acids. Germline V gene sequence: CDR1 LNHNV, CDR2 YYDKDF (reference sequence). The CDR3 DNA follows: TGTGCCACCAGCATTGGCGGCTACTACGAGCAGTACTTC. Encoded protein: CATSIGGYYEQYF.